This T cell receptor beta chain was recovered during a study of blood T cell repertoires in COVID-19. Overall study: Both acute and convalescent COVID-19 samples were obtained from the United States, Italy and Spain. From T cells, B-cell-depleted T cells, or PBMCs came the material, which was cDNA or gDNA.

Per germline, CDR1 SGHTA and CDR2 FQGNSA. V lost 0 bases and J 2 bases, leaving 13 bases between the germline ends. This CDR3 spans 16 amino acids. Original analysis: Amplification from reference gene primers served as the basis for estimated nucleated cell counts. Generated by immunoSEQ multiplex PCR, the TCRdb table keeps only in-frame clones and is missing some. Clone size and V and J calls were adopted from that table, with D and trimming inferred from the DNA. This sample has 95,000 or so clones, with 75% to 90% found just once. Sequencing was performed on peripheral blood. The TCR was taken from a man older than 75 with active or convalescent COVID-19. This sequence joins TRBV7-2 and TRBJ2-5; D not certain. CDR3 protein: CASSLAPSDLQETQYF. The CDR3 DNA follows: TGTGCCAGCAGCTTAGCCCCCAGCGATCTTCAAGAGACCCAGTACTTC. Full variable domain (rest looked up from reference TRBV7-2 and TRBJ2-5): GAGVSQSPSNKVTEKGKDVELRCDPISGHTALYWYRQSLGQGLEFLIYFQGNSAPDKSGLPSDRFSAERTGGSVSTLTIQRTQQEDSAVYLCASSLAPSDLQETQYFGPGTRLLVL.